A single sample gave rise to the 7 T cell receptor beta chains below, sequenced in a study of blood T cell repertoires in COVID-19. Libraries were prepared by immunoSEQ multiplex PCR; TCRdb keeps only in-frame clonotypes and omits some of them. The sample lists about 130,000 clones, approximately 83% occurring once. Sample: peripheral blood. These receptors all come from a woman of 80 years or more with acute or convalescent COVID-19.

This sequence joins TRBV7-2 and TRBJ1-1; D gene unclear. The germline gives CDR1 SGHTA, CDR2 FQGNSA. The CDR3 is made up of 14 amino acids. Deletions cut 0 bases from V and 4 bases from J, with 9 bases between. This CDR3 reads CASSLAVGSTEAFF. The CDR3 DNA is TGTGCCAGCAGCTTAGCCGTTGGGAGCACTGAAGCTTTCTTT.

The table lists this clone with a count of one. This chain uses TRBV3-1 (or the pseudogene TRBV3-2) with TRBJ2-3, with 8 bases fitting TRBD1. This CDR3 contains 16 residues. Germline assignment: CDR1 LGHDT and CDR2 YNNKEL (reference sequence). The ends lost 6 bases at V and 6 bases at J; junction bases unmatched: 14. Here the CDR3 DNA reads TGTGCCAGCAGTCCCTGGGCAGGACAGGGTGGGGATACGCAGTATTTT. The encoded protein is CASSPWAGQGGDTQYF.

The chain recombines TRBV7-6 with TRBJ2-1, with 11 positions matching TRBD2. The V segment lost 5 bases and the J segment 4 bases; nucleotides outside the gene matches: 4. The CDR3 consists of 15 residues. CDR1 SGHVS and CDR2 FNYEAQ come from the germline V gene. CDR3 amino acids: CASSITSGGYNEQFF. CDR3 sequence (DNA): TGTGCCAGCAGCATAACTAGCGGGGGATACAATGAGCAGTTCTTC.

The J gene is TRBJ2-3, the V gene TRBV5-1; 11 positions agree with TRBD1. This CDR3 has 15 residues. Trimming at V came to 4 bases and at J to 3 bases, leaving 4 bases not matched to a gene. Germline V CDR1 and CDR2: SGHRS, YFSETQ. In nucleotides, the CDR3 is TGCGCCAGCAGCGGACAGGGGGCTCAAACAGATACGCAGTATTTT. Residues: CASSGQGAQTDTQYF. Complete variable domain (other parts from reference TRBV5-1 and TRBJ2-3): KAGVTQTPRYLIKTRGQQVTLSCSPISGHRSVSWYQQTPGQGLQFLFEYFSETQRNKGNFPGRFSGRQFSNSRSEMNVSTLELGDSALYLCASSGQGAQTDTQYFGPGTRLTVL.

The gene calls are TRBV5-6 and TRBJ2-5, with TRBD1 matching over 12 bases. The germline CDR1 and CDR2 sequences are SGHDT and YYEEEE. Trimming at V came to 3 bases and at J to 1 base, leaving 4 bases not matched to a gene. The length of the CDR3 is 16 residues. CDR3: CASSSGTGGPQETQYF. CDR3 sequence (DNA): TGTGCCAGCAGCTCCGGGACAGGGGGCCCCCAAGAGACCCAGTACTTC.

The chain carries TRBV7-8 and TRBJ1-5; 9 bases are a match to TRBD1. This CDR3 has 15 amino acids. V dropped 6 bases and J dropped 4; count of bases not matched to a gene: 7. The germline V gene has CDR1 SGHVS and CDR2 FQNEAQ. CDR3 protein: CASSPGTGKNQPQHF. The CDR3 DNA reads as TGTGCCAGCAGTCCGGGGACAGGGAAGAATCAGCCCCAGCATTTT. The complete variable domain, with remaining parts taken from reference TRBV7-8 and TRBJ1-5, reads GAGVSQSPRYKVAKRGQDVALRCDPISGHVSLFWYQQALGQGPEFLTYFQNEAQLDKSGLPSDRFFAERPEGSVSTLKIQRTQQEDSAVYLCASSPGTGKNQPQHFGDGTRLSIL.

This chain links TRBV18 with TRBJ1-1, with D possibly TRBD1 on 6 matching bases. V dropped 6 bases and J dropped 1 base, with 15 bases sitting between them. The CDR3 has 15 residues. Per germline, CDR1 KGHSH and CDR2 LQKENI. The CDR3 sequence: CASSQYRDRNTEAFF. CDR3 nucleotides: TGTGCCAGCTCGCAATACAGGGACCGGAACACTGAAGCTTTCTTT.